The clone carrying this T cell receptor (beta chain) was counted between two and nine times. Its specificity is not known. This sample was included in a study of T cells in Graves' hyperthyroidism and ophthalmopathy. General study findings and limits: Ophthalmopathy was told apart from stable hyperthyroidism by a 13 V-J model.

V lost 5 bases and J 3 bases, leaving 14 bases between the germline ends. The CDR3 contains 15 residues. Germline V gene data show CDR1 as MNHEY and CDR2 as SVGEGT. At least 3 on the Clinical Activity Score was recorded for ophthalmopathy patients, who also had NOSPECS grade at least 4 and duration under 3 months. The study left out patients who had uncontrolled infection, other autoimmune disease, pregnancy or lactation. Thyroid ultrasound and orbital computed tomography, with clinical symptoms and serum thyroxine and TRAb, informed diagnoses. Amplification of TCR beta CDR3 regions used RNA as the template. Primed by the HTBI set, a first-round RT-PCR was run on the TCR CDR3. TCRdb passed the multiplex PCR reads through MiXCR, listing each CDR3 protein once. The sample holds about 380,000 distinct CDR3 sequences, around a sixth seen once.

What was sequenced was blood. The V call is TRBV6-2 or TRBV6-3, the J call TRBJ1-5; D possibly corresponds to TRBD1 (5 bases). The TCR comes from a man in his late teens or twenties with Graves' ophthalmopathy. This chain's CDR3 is CASSAFRGDNQPQHF. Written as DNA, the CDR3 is TGTGCCAGCAGTGCCTTTAGGGGAGACAATCAGCCCCAGCATTTT.